These 8 T cell receptor beta chains originate from one sample sequenced in a study of cytomegalovirus exposure and HLA in healthy donors. The repertoire was sequenced with immunoSEQ multiplex PCR; TCRdb's copy has only in-frame clones and lacks some. The sample lists roughly 110,000 clones, around 89% occurring once. Sequenced: PBMCs. All receptors derive from a woman aged 18-35 years in good health and CMV-seropositive.

The chain employs TRBV27 and TRBJ2-2; possibly TRBD1 for D (6 bases). Germline V CDR1 and CDR2: MNHEY, SMNVEV (reference sequence). With 6 bases removed from V and 5 bases from J, the gap between germline ends came to 13 bases. The CDR3 covers 14 residues. The CDR3 reads CASRWTVGTGELFF. The CDR3 nucleotides are TGTGCCAGCAGGTGGACAGTAGGGACCGGGGAGCTGTTTTTT.

J is TRBJ1-1 and V is TRBV27, with 8 bases identical to TRBD1. CDR1 MNHEY and CDR2 SMNVEV come from the germline V gene (reference sequence). Germline trimming cut 5 bases from V and 5 bases from J; bases unmatched to any gene: 7. This CDR3 is built from 14 residues. CDR3 coding DNA: TGTGCCAGCAGTCCGACAGGGGCTAGGACTGAAGCTTTCTTT. Translation gives CASSPTGARTEAFF.

The chain uses TRBV19 and TRBJ1-2, with D tentatively TRBD1 (6 bases). Germline CDR1 LNHDA, CDR2 SQIVND (reference sequence). This CDR3 comprises 15 residues. V lost 4 bases to trimming and J lost 5 bases, with 17 bases between them. This CDR3 is CASSTWDTGRYGYTF. The DNA of the CDR3 is TGTGCCAGTAGTACCTGGGACACAGGGAGATATGGCTACACCTTC.

The genes are TRBV2 and TRBJ2-7; 7 bases match TRBD1. Germline V gene sequence: CDR1 SNHLY, CDR2 FYNNEI. With V trimmed by 1 base and J by 2 bases, 2 bases remained unmatched. The CDR3 runs to 14 residues. The CDR3 DNA reads as TGTGCCAGCAGTGAAGAGACAGGGCCCTACGAGCAGTACTTC. As protein: CASSEETGPYEQYF.

V gene TRBV28 combines with J gene TRBJ1-1, with D tentatively TRBD1 (5 bases). Trimming removed 8 bases at V and 6 bases at J, with 10 bases between. The CDR3 totals 11 residues. The germline gives CDR1 MDHEN, CDR2 SYDVKM. CDR3 sequence: CASGREPEAFF. In DNA form, the CDR3 reads TGTGCCAGCGGCAGGGAACCTGAAGCTTTCTTT.

The V and J genes are TRBV4-2 and TRBJ2-3; TRBD2 aligns across 9 bases. The CDR3 loop spans 16 amino acids. Per germline, CDR1 LGHNA and CDR2 YNFKEQ. J gave up 6 bases and V 1 base, and 8 bases lay outside the gene matches. In DNA form, the CDR3 reads TGTGCCAGCAGCCAAGTAGAAGCGGGGGGCGTGGATACGCAGTATTTT. This encodes CASSQVEAGGVDTQYF.

This clone turned up a few times. The gene calls are TRBV18 and TRBJ2-2; D call uncertain. This CDR3 region has 16 residues. Trimming cost V 5 bases and J 0 bases, with 13 bases left between them. Per germline, CDR1 KGHSH and CDR2 LQKENI. The CDR3 here is CASSEATHPNTGELFF. Here the CDR3 DNA reads TGTGCCAGCTCAGAAGCCACCCACCCGAACACCGGGGAGCTGTTTTTT.

The chain employs TRBV2 and TRBJ2-2; D possibly corresponds to TRBD1 (6 bases). Per the germline V gene, CDR1 is SNHLY and CDR2 is FYNNEI. Trimming pared 1 base from V and 8 bases from J, leaving 8 bases between. The CDR3 is 13 residues long. The CDR3 DNA follows: TGTGCCAGCAGTGAAGTGGGGGCTGGGGAGCTGTTTTTT. As protein: CASSEVGAGELFF. Complete variable domain (other parts from reference TRBV2 and TRBJ2-2): EPEVTQTPSHQVTQMGQEVILRCVPISNHLYFYWYRQILGQKVEFLVSFYNNEISEKSEIFDDQFSVERPDGSNFTLKIRSTKLEDSAMYFCASSEVGAGELFFGEGSRLTVL.